A selection of T cell receptor beta chains follows, all from one sample in a study of T-cell memory formation after mild COVID-19. TCRdb called the 5' RACE reads again in MiXCR, with one record for every CDR3 protein. The sample records roughly 580,000 distinct CDR3 sequences, about a sixth being singletons. The material sequenced was PBMCs or a T cell subset sorted from them (not recorded which). The receptors were sampled from an adult woman who had mild COVID-19 (a few samples of this study predate the infection). Cell type and time point are not known. Each CDR3 is given with its conserved first and last residue.

TRBV11-2,CASSFGLRETQYF
TRBV3-1,CASSDGTSSIYEQYF
TRBV13,CASSLGEGPWGDGYTF
TRBV4-1,CASSHLSGPYFF
TRBV7-2,CASSPTSGEGNEQFF
TRBV6-5,CASSYRGQGFYNEQFF
TRBV13,CASSTGEGYEQYF
TRBV15,CATSNRQGGQPQHF
TRBV10-3,CAISERARYGYTF
TRBV12-3/TRBV12-4,CASSLRQGGGYTF
TRBV2,CASSEALWTRDAYEQYF
TRBV15,CATSRDRGPAYEQYF
TRBV29-1,CSVVTVVNEQFF
TRBV27,CASSPRVRQGFHIQYF
TRBV7-9,CASSFFGNNEQFF
TRBV12-3/TRBV12-4,CASVIYNEQFF
TRBV20-1,CSARGGTDTQYF
TRBV2,CASRGLAGSLAKNIQYF
TRBV11-2,CASSHVVLAVNEQFF
TRBV9,CASSVDGLAKNIQYF
TRBV27,CASNRMERQFF
TRBV29-1,CSEGAGEQFF
TRBV6-4,CASSDLPRNNEQFF
TRBV18,CASSPPWGPTEAFF
TRBV5-1,CASSPVTGSYNEQFF
TRBV3-1,CASSQGGENGYTF
TRBV29-1,CSVEPGLAGGTDTQYF
TRBV6-6,CASSGGGASTDTQYF
TRBV5-1,CASSLVAGGAYEQYF
TRBV11-3,CASSLPGKGTEAFF
TRBV15,CATLRQGTYEQYF
TRBV29-1,CSVTTGDGNQPQHF
TRBV7-2,CASSSGAGGGKTQYF
TRBV3-1,CASSRVSTGELFF
TRBV7-9,CASSPPGRASGNEQFF
TRBV14,CASSQVFQSSYNEQFF
TRBV12-3/TRBV12-4,CASSGRNTEAFF
TRBV29-1,CSVEDGVGFFTEAFF
TRBV28,CASSLYRGGQPQHF
TRBV7-2,CASSLGGGGPYNEQFF
TRBV12-3/TRBV12-4,CASSPGGAGELFF
TRBV5-1,CASSWKGQGGSYEQYF
TRBV19,CASTPTWGDNQPQHF
TRBV7-9,CASSLTGNHYNEQFF
TRBV5-1,CASSLGTSGASTDTQYF
TRBV5-6,CASSLYSGEQYF
TRBV29-1,CSVPTLGASGSDTQYF
TRBV5-1,CASSQGYEQFF
TRBV14,CASSQDPGGGYYEQYF
TRBV12-3/TRBV12-4,CASSLAEVERNEQYF
TRBV20-1,CSARVGRGSYNEQFF
TRBV20-1,CSARLAGSTQYF